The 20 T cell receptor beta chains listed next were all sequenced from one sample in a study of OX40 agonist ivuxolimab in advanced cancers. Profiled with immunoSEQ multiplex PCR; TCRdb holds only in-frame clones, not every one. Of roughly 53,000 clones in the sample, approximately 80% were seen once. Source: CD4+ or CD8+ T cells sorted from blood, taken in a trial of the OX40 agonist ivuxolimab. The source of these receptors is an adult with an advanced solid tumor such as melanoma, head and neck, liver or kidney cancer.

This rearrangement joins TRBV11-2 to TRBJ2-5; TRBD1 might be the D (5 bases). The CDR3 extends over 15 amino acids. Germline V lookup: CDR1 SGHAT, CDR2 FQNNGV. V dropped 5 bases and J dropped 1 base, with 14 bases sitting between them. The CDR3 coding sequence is TGTGCCAGCAGCCCCAGAAGGGGTGCCCAAGAGACCCAGTACTTC. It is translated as CASSPRRGAQETQYF. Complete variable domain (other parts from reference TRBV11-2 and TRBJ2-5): EAGVAQSPRYKIIEKRQSVAFWCNPISGHATLYWYQQILGQGPKLLIQFQNNGVVDDSQLPKDRFSAERLKGVDSTLKIQPAKLEDSAVYLCASSPRRGAQETQYFGPGTRLLVL.

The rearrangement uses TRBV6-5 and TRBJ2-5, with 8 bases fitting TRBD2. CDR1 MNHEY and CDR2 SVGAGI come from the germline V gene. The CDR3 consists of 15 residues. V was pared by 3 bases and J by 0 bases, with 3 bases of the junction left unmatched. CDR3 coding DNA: TGTGCCAGCAGTTATTTAGCGGGGTACCAAGAGACCCAGTACTTC. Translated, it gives CASSYLAGYQETQYF.

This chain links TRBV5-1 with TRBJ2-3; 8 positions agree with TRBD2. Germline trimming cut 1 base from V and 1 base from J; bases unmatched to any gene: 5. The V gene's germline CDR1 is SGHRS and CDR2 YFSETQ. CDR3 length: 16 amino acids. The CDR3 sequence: CASSLRGSGGTDTQYF. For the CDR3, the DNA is TGCGCCAGCAGCTTGAGGGGTAGCGGGGGCACAGATACGCAGTATTTT.

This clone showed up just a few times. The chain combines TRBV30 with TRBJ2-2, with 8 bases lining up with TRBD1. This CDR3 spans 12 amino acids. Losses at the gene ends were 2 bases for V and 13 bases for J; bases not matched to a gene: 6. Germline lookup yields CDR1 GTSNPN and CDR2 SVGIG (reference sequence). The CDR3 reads CAWSHDRGGLFF. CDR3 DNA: TGTGCCTGGAGTCATGACAGGGGTGGGCTGTTTTTT.

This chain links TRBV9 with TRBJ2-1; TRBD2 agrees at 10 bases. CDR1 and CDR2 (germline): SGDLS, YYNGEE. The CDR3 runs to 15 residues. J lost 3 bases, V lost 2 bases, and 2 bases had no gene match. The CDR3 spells CASSVTSGLYNEQFF. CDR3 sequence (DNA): TGTGCCAGCAGCGTGACTAGCGGGCTCTACAATGAGCAGTTCTTC.

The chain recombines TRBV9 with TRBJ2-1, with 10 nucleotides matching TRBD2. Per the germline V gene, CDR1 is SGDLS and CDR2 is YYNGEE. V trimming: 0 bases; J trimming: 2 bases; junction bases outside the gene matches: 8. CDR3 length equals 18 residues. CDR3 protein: CASSVEPSGSLTYNEQFF. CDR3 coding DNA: TGTGCCAGCAGCGTAGAGCCTAGCGGGAGTTTAACCTACAATGAGCAGTTCTTC.

CDR3 in amino acids: CASSDPLETDTQYF. DNA of the CDR3: TGCGCCAGCAGTGACCCACTAGAGACAGATACGCAGTATTTT. The chain links TRBV10-1 to TRBJ2-3; tentatively, D is TRBD2 (5 bases). V was pared by 3 bases and J by 3 bases, with 10 bases between. CDR3 length: 14 residues. Per germline, CDR1 WNHNN and CDR2 SYGVQD (reference sequence).

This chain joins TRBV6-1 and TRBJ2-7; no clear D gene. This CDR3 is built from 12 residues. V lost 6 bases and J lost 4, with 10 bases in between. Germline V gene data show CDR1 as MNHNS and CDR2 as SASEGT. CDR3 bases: TGTGCCAGCAGGGGGAATACTTACGAGCAGTACTTC. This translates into CASRGNTYEQYF.

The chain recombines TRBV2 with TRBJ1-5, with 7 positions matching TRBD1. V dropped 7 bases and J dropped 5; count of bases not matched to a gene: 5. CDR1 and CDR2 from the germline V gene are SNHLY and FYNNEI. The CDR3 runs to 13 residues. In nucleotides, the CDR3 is TGTGCCAGCAAACAGGGGACCTATCAGCCCCAGCATTTT. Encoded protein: CASKQGTYQPQHF.

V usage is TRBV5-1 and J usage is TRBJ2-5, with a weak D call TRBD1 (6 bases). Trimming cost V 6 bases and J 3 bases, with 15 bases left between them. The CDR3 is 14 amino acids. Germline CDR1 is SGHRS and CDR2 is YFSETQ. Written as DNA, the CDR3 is TGCGCCAGCAACATCAGGGGTGGGGAAGAGACCCAGTACTTC. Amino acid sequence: CASNIRGGEETQYF.

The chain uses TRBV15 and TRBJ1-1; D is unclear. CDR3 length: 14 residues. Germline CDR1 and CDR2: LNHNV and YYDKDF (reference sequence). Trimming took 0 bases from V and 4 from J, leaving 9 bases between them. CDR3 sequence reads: CATSREHVGTEAFF. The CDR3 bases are TGTGCCACCAGCAGAGAACACGTGGGCACTGAAGCTTTCTTT.

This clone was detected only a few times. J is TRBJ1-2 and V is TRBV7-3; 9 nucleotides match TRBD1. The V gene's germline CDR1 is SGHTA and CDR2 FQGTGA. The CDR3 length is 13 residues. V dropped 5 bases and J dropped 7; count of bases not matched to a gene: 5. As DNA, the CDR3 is TGTGCCAGCAGCGCGGGACAGGGCTCTGGCTACACCTTC. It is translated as CASSAGQGSGYTF.

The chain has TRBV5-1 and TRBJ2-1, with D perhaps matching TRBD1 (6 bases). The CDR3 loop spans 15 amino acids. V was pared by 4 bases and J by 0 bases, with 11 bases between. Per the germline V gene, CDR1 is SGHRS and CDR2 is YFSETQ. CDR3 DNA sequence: TGCGCCAGCAGCCCAGGGGATCCCTCCTACAATGAGCAGTTCTTC. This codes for CASSPGDPSYNEQFF.

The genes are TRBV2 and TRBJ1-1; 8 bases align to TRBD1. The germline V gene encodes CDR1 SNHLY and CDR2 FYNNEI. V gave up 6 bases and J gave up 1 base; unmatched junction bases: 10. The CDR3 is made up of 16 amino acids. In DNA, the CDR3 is TGTGCCAGCAGACGCGACAGGGGCTCCACGAACACTGAAGCTTTCTTT. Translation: CASRRDRGSTNTEAFF. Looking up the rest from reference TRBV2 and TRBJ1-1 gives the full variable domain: EPEVTQTPSHQVTQMGQEVILRCVPISNHLYFYWYRQILGQKVEFLVSFYNNEISEKSEIFDDQFSVERPDGSNFTLKIRSTKLEDSAMYFCASRRDRGSTNTEAFFGQGTRLTVV.

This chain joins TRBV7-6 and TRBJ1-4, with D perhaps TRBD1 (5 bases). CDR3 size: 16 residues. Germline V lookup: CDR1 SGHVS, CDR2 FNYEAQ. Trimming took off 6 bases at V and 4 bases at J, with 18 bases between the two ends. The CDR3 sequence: CASSRTPDFHNEKLFF. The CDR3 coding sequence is TGTGCCAGCAGTCGGACACCCGATTTTCATAATGAAAAACTGTTTTTT.

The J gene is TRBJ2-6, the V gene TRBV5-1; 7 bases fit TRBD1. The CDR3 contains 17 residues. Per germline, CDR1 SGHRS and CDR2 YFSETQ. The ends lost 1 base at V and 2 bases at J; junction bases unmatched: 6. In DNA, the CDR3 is TGCGCCAGCAGCTTGACAGGGGCGGTTGCTGGGGCCAACGTCCTGACTTTC. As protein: CASSLTGAVAGANVLTF.

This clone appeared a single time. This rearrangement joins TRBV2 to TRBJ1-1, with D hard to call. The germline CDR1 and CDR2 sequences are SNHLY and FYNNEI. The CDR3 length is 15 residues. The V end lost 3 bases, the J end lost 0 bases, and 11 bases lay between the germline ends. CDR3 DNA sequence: TGTGCCAGCAGTGATTACGGAATTATGAACACTGAAGCTTTCTTT. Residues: CASSDYGIMNTEAFF.

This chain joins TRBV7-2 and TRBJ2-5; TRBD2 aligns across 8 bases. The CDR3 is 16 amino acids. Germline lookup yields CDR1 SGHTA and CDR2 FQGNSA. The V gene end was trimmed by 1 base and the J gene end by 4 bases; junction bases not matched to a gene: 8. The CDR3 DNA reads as TGTGCCAGCAGCTTAGATTTCGGGGGGGCATTAGAGACCCAGTACTTC. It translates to CASSLDFGGALETQYF.

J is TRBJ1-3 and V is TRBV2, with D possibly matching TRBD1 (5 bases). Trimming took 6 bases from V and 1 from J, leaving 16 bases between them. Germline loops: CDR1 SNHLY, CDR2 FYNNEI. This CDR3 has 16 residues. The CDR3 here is CASRGQGLLSGNTIYF. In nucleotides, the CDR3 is TGTGCCAGCAGAGGACAAGGCCTGCTGTCTGGAAACACCATATATTTT.

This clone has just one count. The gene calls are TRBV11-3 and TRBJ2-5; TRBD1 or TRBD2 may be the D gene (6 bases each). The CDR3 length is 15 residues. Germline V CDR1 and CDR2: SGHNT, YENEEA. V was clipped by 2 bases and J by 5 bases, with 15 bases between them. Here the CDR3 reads CASSLQGRIGETQYF. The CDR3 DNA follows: TGTGCCAGCAGCTTACAGGGGAGGATCGGGGAGACCCAGTACTTC.